This TCR beta chain came from a study of T-cell reconstitution after alpha-beta-depleted transplantation in children. For TCRbeta, the library was prepared with unique molecular identifiers. MiXCR, run by TCRdb on the PCR reads, gives a single entry per CDR3 protein. The sample consists of around 410,000 distinct CDR3 sequences, under 13% of them appearing once. This clonotype was seen only once. CDR3 size: 14 residues. Germline V gene data show CDR1 as WSHSY and CDR2 as SAAADI. Trimming removed 5 bases at V and 1 base at J, with 11 bases between. The receptor was isolated from a human donor who donated a stem cell graft to a child with acute myeloid leukemia. This specimen was PBMCs from the stem cell graft donor, taken from the stem cell graft. V is TRBV10-2 and J is TRBJ1-2, with D maybe TRBD1 (5 bases). In DNA, the CDR3 is TGCGCCAGCAGTCCCAGGGAGGGTAACTATGGCTACACCTTC. Its translation is CASSPREGNYGYTF.